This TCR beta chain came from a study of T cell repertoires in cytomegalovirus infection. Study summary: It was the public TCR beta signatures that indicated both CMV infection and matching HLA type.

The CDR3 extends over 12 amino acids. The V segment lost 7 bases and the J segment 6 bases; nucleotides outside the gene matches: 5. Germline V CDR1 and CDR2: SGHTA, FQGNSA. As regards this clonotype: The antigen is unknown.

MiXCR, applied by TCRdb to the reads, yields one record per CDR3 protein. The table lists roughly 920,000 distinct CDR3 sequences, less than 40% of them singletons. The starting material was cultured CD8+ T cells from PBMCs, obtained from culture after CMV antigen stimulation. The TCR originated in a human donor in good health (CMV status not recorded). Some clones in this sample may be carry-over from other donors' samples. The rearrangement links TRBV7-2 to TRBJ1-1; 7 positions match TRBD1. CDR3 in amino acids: CASMDRGPEAFF. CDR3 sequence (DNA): TGTGCCAGCATGGATAGGGGGCCTGAAGCTTTCTTT.